This is a list of T cell receptor beta chains from one sample in a study of T-cell memory formation after mild COVID-19. TCRdb re-called the 5' RACE reads through MiXCR, storing one row per CDR3 protein. The repertoire holds over 35,000 distinct CDR3 sequences, with more than 9% as singletons. The sample taken for sequencing was PBMCs or a T cell subset sorted from them (not recorded which). These receptors were taken from an adult woman who had mild COVID-19 (a few samples of this study predate the infection). Cell type and time point are not known. CDR3s include the opening cysteine and the closing phenylalanine or tryptophan. Fields, in order: clone size, D gene, V gene, J gene, CDR3 protein, CDR3 DNA. The D gene is left open where the match is weak. The size entry is marked missing in some rows and otherwise reads once, few, many or a size class.

>-|-|TRBV7-6|TRBJ1-1
CASSFNMNTEAFF
TGTGCCAGCAGCTTTAACATGAACACTGAAGCTTTCTTT
>-|TRBD2|TRBV28|TRBJ2-7
CASSFSLAGLHYEQYF
TGTGCCAGCAGTTTCTCCCTAGCGGGACTCCACTACGAGCAGTACTTC
>few|TRBD2|TRBV15|TRBJ2-7
CATSSNIGGYEQYF
TGTGCCACCAGCAGCAACATCGGGGGGTACGAGCAGTACTTC
>-|-|TRBV4-1|TRBJ1-6
CASSQGRGRDNSPLHF
TGCGCCAGCAGCCAAGGGCGCGGCAGGGATAATTCACCCCTCCACTTT
>many|-|TRBV7-9|TRBJ2-7
CASSRWGAYEQYF
TGTGCCAGCAGCCGTTGGGGGGCCTACGAGCAGTACTTC
>-|TRBD1|TRBV5-4|TRBJ2-5
CASSLAGGTVGETQYF
TGTGCCAGCAGCTTGGCAGGGGGCACGGTCGGAGAGACCCAGTACTTC
>many|-|TRBV20-1|TRBJ2-7
CSEGGGNEQYF
TGCAGTGAAGGGGGGGGGAACGAGCAGTACTTC
>few|-|TRBV15|TRBJ2-7
CATSIAATYEQYF
TGTGCCACCTCAATAGCTGCCACCTACGAGCAGTACTTC
>many|-|TRBV5-1|TRBJ2-1
CASSLWQGQDEQFF
TGCGCCAGCAGCTTGTGGCAGGGGCAGGATGAGCAGTTCTTC
>-|-|TRBV7-3|TRBJ2-1
CASSSSPVRENYNEQFF
TGTGCCAGCAGCTCATCACCCGTTCGGGAGAACTACAATGAGCAGTTCTTC
>few|TRBD1|TRBV7-2|TRBJ1-2
CASSSPTGGYGYTF
TGTGCCAGCAGTTCACCGACAGGGGGCTATGGCTACACCTTC
>many|TRBD2|TRBV7-2|TRBJ2-1
CASSLTWGGEQFF
TGTGCCAGCAGCTTGACGTGGGGGGGTGAGCAGTTCTTC
>few|TRBD2|TRBV9|TRBJ2-6
CASSVGLGGLSGANVLTF
TGTGCCAGCAGCGTAGGATTGGGAGGGCTCTCTGGGGCCAACGTCCTGACTTTC
>few|TRBD1|TRBV6-2/TRBV6-3|TRBJ2-7
CASSPPGQGYYEQYF
TGTGCCAGCAGCCCCCCGGGACAGGGATACTACGAGCAGTACTTC
>many|-|TRBV4-3|TRBJ2-7
CASSQDLGGTAYEQYF
TGCGCCAGCAGCCAAGATCTAGGCGGGACTGCCTACGAGCAGTACTTC
>-|-|TRBV12-3/TRBV12-4|TRBJ2-1
CASNLGNEQFF
TGTGCCAGCAATCTGGGCAATGAGCAGTTCTTC
>-|-|TRBV3-1|TRBJ2-1
CASSHWGREQFF
TGTGCCAGCAGCCATTGGGGGAGGGAGCAGTTCTTC
>-|-|TRBV4-2|TRBJ1-2
CASSQDFGGRSYGYTF
TGTGCCAGCAGCCAAGATTTCGGGGGCAGAAGCTATGGCTACACCTTC
>few|TRBD1|TRBV20-1|TRBJ1-1
CSAQRTGAGVAFF
TGCAGTGCCCAGAGGACAGGGGCCGGAGTAGCTTTCTTT
>many|TRBD1|TRBV5-1|TRBJ2-5
CASSLNPLGTGRKETQYF
TGCGCCAGCAGCTTGAATCCGTTAGGGACAGGAAGGAAAGAGACCCAGTACTTC
>-|-|TRBV9|TRBJ1-2
CASSVAMVRAGNYGYTF
TGTGCCAGCAGCGTAGCTATGGTCCGGGCGGGAAACTATGGCTACACCTTC
>-|-|TRBV5-6|TRBJ1-4
CASSSYRYDTLNEKLFF
TGTGCCAGCAGCTCGTACCGATATGACACGTTAAATGAAAAACTGTTTTTT
>many|-|TRBV7-8|TRBJ1-2
CASMGLTNYGYTF
TGTGCCAGCATGGGACTAACTAACTATGGCTACACCTTC
>large|-|TRBV4-1|TRBJ2-2
CASSQDLEYTGELFF
TGCGCCAGCAGCCAAGATCTGGAGTACACCGGGGAGCTGTTTTTT
>-|-|TRBV19|TRBJ1-1
CASSDRQGGTEAFF
TGTGCCAGTAGTGATAGGCAGGGCGGCACTGAAGCTTTCTTT
>few|TRBD1|TRBV3-1|TRBJ1-2
CASSQDFRGRGFYGYTF
TGTGCCAGCAGCCAAGATTTCAGGGGGCGCGGGTTCTATGGCTACACCTTC
>few|TRBD2|TRBV6-5|TRBJ2-3
CASTGTTSSTDTQYF
TGTGCCAGTACCGGGACTACTTCTAGCACAGATACGCAGTATTTT